This entry is about one TCR beta chain. The antigen is not known. These data come from a study of monozygotic twins with inflammatory bowel disease. Study-level findings and limits: Patients received differing immunosuppressive treatments, which may have added variability to their repertoires.

This CDR3 comprises 16 residues. Germline V CDR1 and CDR2: SGHNT, YENEEA. Reanalyzing the 5' RACE reads, TCRdb keeps one entry per CDR3 protein, without DNA. The sample data list fewer than 400,000 distinct CDR3 sequences. Sequencing was carried out using blood. The chain links TRBV11-3 to TRBJ2-1; TCRdb reports TRBD1, a call that lacks DNA to check it against. The clonotype originates from a human donor with ulcerative colitis or Crohn's disease, or a healthy co-twin of an affected twin (not recorded which). The CDR3 reads CASSLGGGQRYNEQFF.